A single sample gave rise to the 18 T cell receptor beta chains below, sequenced in a study of T-cell reconstitution after alpha-beta-depleted transplantation in children (dated by TCRdb to about 2016). Libraries were built with PCR. For sequencing, an Illumina HiSeq 2500 was employed. TCR libraries were prepared with molecular barcoding, using unique molecular identifiers to normalize TCRbeta repertoire quantification. The public reads were reprocessed in TCRdb via fastp at Q25 and MiXCR, keeping in-frame beta chains. Here each entry gathers all rows of one CDR3 protein and keeps the most common genes and DNA. The sample table records about 640,000 distinct CDR3 sequences; around 16% of these occur just once. 0.9% to 1.2% of the sample is in the top ten clones. The sample in question was PBMCs from the stem cell graft donor, obtained from the stem cell graft. The receptors were sampled from a human donor who donated a stem cell graft to a child with acute myeloid leukemia.

This clonotype has just a few counts. This chain connects TRBV10-3 to TRBJ2-2; the D is unclear. This CDR3 is 16 amino acids long. The germline V gene has CDR1 ENHRY and CDR2 SYGVKD. Trimming pared 0 bases from V and 1 base from J, leaving 9 bases between. CDR3 region: CAISESRDKNTGELFF. CDR3 coding DNA: TGTGCCATCAGTGAGTCAAGAGACAAGAACACCGGGGAGCTGTTTTTT.

The CDR3 here is CASSYRGQGYTF. In DNA, the CDR3 is TGCGCCAGCAGTTATAGAGGGCAGGGCTACACCTTC. The gene calls are TRBV5-1 and TRBJ1-2; D unclear. CDR3 length: 12 amino acids. Trimming took 5 bases from V and 8 from J, leaving 13 bases between them. Germline loops: CDR1 SGHRS, CDR2 YFSETQ.

This clonotype has only a few counts. V gene TRBV20-1 combines with J gene TRBJ2-1; D not certain. Germline V gene lookup returns CDR1 DFQATT and CDR2 SNEGSKA (reference sequence). The CDR3 covers 10 residues. The chain's CDR3 is CSLPGPEQFF. The CDR3, as DNA: TGCTCCCTCCCAGGACCTGAGCAGTTCTTC.

This clonotype was recorded only once. CDR3 amino acids: CASSYRGYYNEQFF. CDR3 DNA: TGTGCCAGCAGTTATAGGGGTTACTACAATGAGCAGTTCTTC. The V call is TRBV28, the J call TRBJ2-1; D may be TRBD1 (5 bases). Per germline, CDR1 MDHEN and CDR2 SYDVKM. The germline V and J ends were trimmed by 4 bases and 3 bases, with 10 bases remaining between them. The CDR3 covers 14 residues.

This clonotype came up a few times. The V call is TRBV7-9, the J call TRBJ1-2; D gene uncertain. This CDR3 region has 12 residues. CDR1 is SEHNR, CDR2 FQNEAQ, per germline (reference sequence). Trimming removed 5 bases at V and 10 bases at J, with 14 bases between. CDR3 DNA sequence: TGTGCCAGCAGCCTGTTTATTGGACTCTACACCTTC. Its protein is CASSLFIGLYTF. The full variable domain, rest sourced from reference TRBV7-9 and TRBJ1-2, is DTGVSQNPRHKITKRGQNVTFRCDPISEHNRLYWYRQTLGQGPEFLTYFQNEAQLEKSRLLSDRFSAERPKGSFSTLEIQRTEQGDSAMYLCASSLFIGLYTFGSGTRLTVV.

This clonotype turned up a few times. The V call is TRBV15, the J call TRBJ1-4; 7 bases map to TRBD1. Looked up from germline, CDR1 is LNHNV and CDR2 is YYDKDF (reference sequence). Trimming removed 2 bases from V and 5 bases from J; junction bases left unmatched: 5. This CDR3 spans 15 amino acids. CDR3 sequence reads: CATSRRDSGNEKLFF. CDR3 sequence (DNA): TGTGCCACCAGCAGAAGGGACAGTGGGAATGAAAAACTGTTTTTT.

V gene TRBV5-1 combines with J gene TRBJ2-5; maybe TRBD1 (5 bases). From germline, CDR1 is SGHRS and CDR2 YFSETQ. The CDR3 has 14 amino acids. Trimming stripped 0 bases from V and 4 bases from J, with 10 bases between. CDR3 nucleotide sequence: TGCGCCAGCAGCTTGGAGGGCAGGGCAGAGACCCAGTACTTC. Translated: CASSLEGRAETQYF.

This clonotype was seen many times. V and J are TRBV29-1 and TRBJ2-3; TRBD2 aligns across 13 bases. The junction had 9 bases not matched to a gene; V was cut back by 6 bases and J by 0 bases. There are 17 residues in the CDR3. Germline V gene data show CDR1 as SQVTM and CDR2 as ANQGSEA. CDR3 residues: CSVEETSGGPSTDTQYF. The CDR3 DNA reads as TGCAGCGTCGAGGAGACTAGCGGGGGGCCTAGCACAGATACGCAGTATTTT.

The rearrangement links TRBV5-1 to TRBJ1-2, with 8 bases that match TRBD1. The CDR3 runs 15 residues. CDR1 is SGHRS and CDR2 is YFSETQ in the germline V gene. Germline trimming cut 4 bases from V and 2 bases from J; bases unmatched to any gene: 7. For the CDR3, the DNA is TGCGCCAGCAGCCGGGACAGGCCGCCCAACTATGGCTACACCTTC. Protein: CASSRDRPPNYGYTF.

This clonotype was observed a handful of times. This chain connects TRBV29-1 to TRBJ2-2, with a tentative D call TRBD2 (6 bases). Germline lookup yields CDR1 SQVTM and CDR2 ANQGSEA. Between the trimmed V and J ends, which lost 4 bases and 3 bases, there was a span of 12 bases. This CDR3 has 14 residues. Here the CDR3 DNA reads TGCAGCGTTGGCGGAGGGATCCACACCGGGGAGCTGTTTTTT. Translation: CSVGGGIHTGELFF.

This clonotype was recorded many times. The J gene is TRBJ2-3, the V gene TRBV20-1, with D unresolved. Looked up from germline, CDR1 is DFQATT and CDR2 is SNEGSKA (reference sequence). CDR3 length: 15 amino acids. V lost 6 bases and J 0 bases, leaving 16 bases between the germline ends. As DNA, the CDR3 is TGCAGTGCCATCCCCCCTTCTACTAGCACAGATACGCAGTATTTT. This codes for CSAIPPSTSTDTQYF.

This clonotype was recorded at least ten times. J is TRBJ1-1 and V is TRBV9; 7 nucleotides line up with TRBD1. This CDR3 contains 14 residues. The junction had 4 bases not matched to a gene; V was cut back by 4 bases and J by 1 base. CDR1 SGDLS and CDR2 YYNGEE come from the germline V gene. As DNA, the CDR3 is TGTGCCAGCAGCCCAGGACAGGCGAACACTGAAGCTTTCTTT. Amino acid sequence: CASSPGQANTEAFF.

This clonotype was detected a few times. The V and J genes are TRBV20-1 and TRBJ2-1; D perhaps matches TRBD1 (5 bases). The V and J ends lost 2 bases and 0 bases respectively, with 11 bases between them. Looked up from germline, CDR1 is DFQATT and CDR2 is SNEGSKA (reference sequence). The CDR3 contains 15 residues. The CDR3 bases are TGCAGTGCTAGAAGGACACCGAGCTCCTACAATGAGCAGTTCTTC. Protein: CSARRTPSSYNEQFF.

This chain joins TRBV7-2 and TRBJ1-6, with a weak D call TRBD1 (5 bases). Germline V gives CDR1 SGHTA, CDR2 FQGNSA. The CDR3 consists of 15 residues. V dropped 1 base and J dropped 8 bases, with 12 bases sitting between them. CDR3 in amino acids: CASSLVAGPDSPLHF. The DNA for the CDR3 is TGTGCCAGCAGCTTAGTCGCGGGGCCTGATTCACCCCTCCACTTT.

The J gene is TRBJ1-5, the V gene TRBV15; TRBD1 matches 9 bases. The J segment lost 5 bases and the V segment lost 0 bases, leaving 5 bases of the junction unmatched. Germline V gene sequence: CDR1 LNHNV, CDR2 YYDKDF (reference sequence). This CDR3 is built from 16 residues. CDR3 loop: CATSRDRDRAYQPQHF. The CDR3 DNA reads as TGTGCCACCAGCAGAGATCGGGACAGGGCCTATCAGCCCCAGCATTTT.

Details on this clonotype: A much larger clone differs by one base, so this may be a read error. This rearrangement joins TRBV20-1 to TRBJ2-5, with TRBD1 matching over 9 bases. V lost 3 bases and J lost 4; bases outside the gene matches: 3. CDR3 size: 13 residues. Germline CDR1 reads DFQATT; CDR2 reads SNEGSKA (reference sequence). The CDR3 DNA follows: TGCAGTGCTAGTACAGGGGGCCTAGAGACCCAGTACTTC. It translates to CSASTGGLETQYF.

This clonotype appeared a few times. The gene calls are TRBV15 and TRBJ1-2; D gene unclear. The CDR3 sequence is 15 residues long. V gave up 0 bases and J gave up 0 bases, with 8 bases separating them. Germline CDR1 reads LNHNV; CDR2 reads YYDKDF (reference sequence). CDR3 DNA sequence: TGTGCCACCAGCAGAGAAGGCAGGTCTAACTATGGCTACACCTTC. Amino acids: CATSREGRSNYGYTF. The whole variable domain, remainder taken from reference TRBV15 and TRBJ1-2, is DAMVIQNPRYQVTQFGKPVTLSCSQTLNHNVMYWYQQKSSQAPKLLFHYYDKDFNNEADTPDNFQSRRPNTSFCFLDIRSPGLGDTAMYLCATSREGRSNYGYTFGSGTRLTVV.

This clonotype has just a few counts. The gene calls are TRBV7-2 and TRBJ2-2; 8 nucleotides match TRBD2. This CDR3 has 15 amino acids. Unmatched junction bases numbered 4, after V lost 5 bases and J lost 2 bases. Looked up from germline, CDR1 is SGHTA and CDR2 is FQGNSA. The chain's CDR3 is CASSLLAVNTGELFF. CDR3 bases: TGTGCCAGCAGCCTACTAGCGGTAAACACCGGGGAGCTGTTTTTT.